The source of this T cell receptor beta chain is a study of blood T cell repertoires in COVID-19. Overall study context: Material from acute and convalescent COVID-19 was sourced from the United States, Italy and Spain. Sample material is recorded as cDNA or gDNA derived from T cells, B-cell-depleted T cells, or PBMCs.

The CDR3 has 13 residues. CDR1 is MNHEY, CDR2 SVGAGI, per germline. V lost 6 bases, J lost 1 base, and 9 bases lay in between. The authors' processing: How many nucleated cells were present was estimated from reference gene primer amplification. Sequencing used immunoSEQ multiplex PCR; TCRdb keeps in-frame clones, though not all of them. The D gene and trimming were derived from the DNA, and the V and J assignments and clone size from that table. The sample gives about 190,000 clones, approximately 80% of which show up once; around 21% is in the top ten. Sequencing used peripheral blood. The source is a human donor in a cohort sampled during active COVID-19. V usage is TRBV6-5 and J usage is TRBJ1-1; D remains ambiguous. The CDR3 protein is CASRFTENTEAFF. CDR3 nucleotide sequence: TGTGCCAGCAGATTCACAGAGAACACTGAAGCTTTCTTT.